In its sample, the clone carrying this T cell receptor beta chain was seen many times. The sample is drawn from a study of T cells in Graves' hyperthyroidism and ophthalmopathy. The CDR3 loop spans 13 amino acids. Trimming left V 0 bases short and J 3 bases short, with 6 bases between. Germline V gives CDR1 SGHRS, CDR2 YFSETQ. RNA transcripts served as the template for amplifying TCR beta CDR3 regions. HTBI primers were employed in a first-round RT-PCR of the TCR CDR3. TCRdb itself ran the multiplex PCR reads through MiXCR, one entry per CDR3 protein. The profile shows a few hundred thousand distinct CDR3 sequences, 46% of them singletons.

This chain joins TRBV5-1 and TRBJ1-2; the D is unclear. The TCR was taken from an adult woman with Graves' disease, either hyperthyroidism or ophthalmopathy (not recorded which). The specimen sequenced was peripheral blood or thyroid tissue (not recorded which). For the CDR3, the DNA is TGCGCCAGCAGCTTGGGTGGGCACTATGGCTACACCTTC. Translation: CASSLGGHYGYTF. The full variable domain, in which reference TRBV5-1 and TRBJ1-2 provide the parts outside the CDR3, is KAGVTQTPRYLIKTRGQQVTLSCSPISGHRSVSWYQQTPGQGLQFLFEYFSETQRNKGNFPGRFSGRQFSNSRSEMNVSTLELGDSALYLCASSLGGHYGYTFGSGTRLTVV.